This TCR beta chain is from a study of cytotoxic CD8 clonotypes in ibrutinib-treated CLL. Targeted sequencing depth ranged from 1 in 200,000 to 1 in 1 million T cells. Some clones are missing from TCRdb's copy, which holds only in-frame ones; the method was immunoSEQ multiplex PCR. In the table there are 140,000 or so clones, about four fifths of which are singletons. The V end was cut by 8 bases, the J end by 4 bases, with 20 bases between. Per the germline V gene, CDR1 is GTSNPN and CDR2 is SVGIG (reference sequence). The CDR3 has 14 amino acids. As concerns this clone: Its target is not known.

Study results and limitations: The public clonotypes identified were infrequent and showed contraction or stability on treatment.

Sample: PBMCs, taken after 12 months of ibrutinib treatment. The rearrangement links TRBV30 to TRBJ1-2, with D perhaps TRBD1 (6 bases). This sequence originates from a human donor with chronic lymphocytic leukemia. DNA of the CDR3: TGTGCCGGGACCTCGACAGGCGGGGCCTATGGCTACACCTTC. This encodes CAGTSTGGAYGYTF. The full variable domain, with the rest looked up from reference TRBV30 and TRBJ1-2, is SQTIHQWPATLVQPVGSPLSLECTVEGTSNPNLYWYRQAAGRGLQLLFYSVGIGQISSEVPQNLSASRPQDRQFILSSKKLLLSDSGFYLCAGTSTGGAYGYTFGSGTRLTVV.